This T cell receptor (beta chain) was found in a study of T-cell reconstitution after alpha-beta-depleted transplantation in children. Study results and caveats: Once a year had passed after transplant, T-cell counts and diversity came mostly from newly produced T cells. Reportedly, alpha-beta T cells present about two months post-transplant originated from several hundred expanded clones of graft origin.

As concerns this clonotype: Its antigen is undetermined.

Preparation of the TCRbeta library involved a method that used unique molecular identifiers. TCRdb recomputed calls from the PCR reads with MiXCR, one row per CDR3 protein. Of 200,000 to 250,000 distinct CDR3 sequences listed, 6.5% to 10% are singletons. The J segment lost 4 bases and the V segment lost 2 bases, leaving 2 bases of the junction unmatched. The CDR3 totals 13 residues. CDR1 is SGHDT, CDR2 YYEEEE, per germline. This chain links TRBV5-6 with TRBJ2-7; TRBD1 matches at 8 bases. The sequence came from a male patient aged 10 to 17 who had a stem cell transplant for acute lymphoblastic leukemia, so the T cells may come from the graft donor. This material consisted of PBMCs, mostly from graft donor cells, taken 180 days after TCRalphabeta/CD19-depleted stem cell transplant. This CDR3 is CASSFRTGYEQYF. DNA for the CDR3: TGTGCCAGCAGCTTCAGGACAGGGTACGAGCAGTACTTC.